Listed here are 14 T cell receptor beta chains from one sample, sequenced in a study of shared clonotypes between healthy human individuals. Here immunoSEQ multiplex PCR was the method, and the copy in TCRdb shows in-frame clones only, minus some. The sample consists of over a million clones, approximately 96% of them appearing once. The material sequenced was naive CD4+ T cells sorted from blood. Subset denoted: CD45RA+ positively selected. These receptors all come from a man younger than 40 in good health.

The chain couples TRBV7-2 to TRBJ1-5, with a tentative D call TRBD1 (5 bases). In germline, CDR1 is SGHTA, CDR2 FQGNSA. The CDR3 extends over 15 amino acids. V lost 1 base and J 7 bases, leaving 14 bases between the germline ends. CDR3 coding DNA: TGTGCCAGCAGCTTAGTAGGTGGGGCCAGGCAGCCCCAGCATTTT. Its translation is CASSLVGGARQPQHF. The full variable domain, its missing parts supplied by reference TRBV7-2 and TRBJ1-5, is GAGVSQSPSNKVTEKGKDVELRCDPISGHTALYWYRQSLGQGLEFLIYFQGNSAPDKSGLPSDRFSAERTGGSVSTLTIQRTQQEDSAVYLCASSLVGGARQPQHFGDGTRLSIL.

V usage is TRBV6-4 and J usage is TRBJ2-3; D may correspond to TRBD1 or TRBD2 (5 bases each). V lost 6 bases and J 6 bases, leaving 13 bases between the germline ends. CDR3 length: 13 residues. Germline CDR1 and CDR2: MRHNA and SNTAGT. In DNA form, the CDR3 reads TGTGCCAGCAGCGCGAGGGGTCAGGATACGCAGTATTTT. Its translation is CASSARGQDTQYF.

The CDR3 DNA is TGTGCCAGCAGCCTTCGCGACCCTGCGACCCAGTACTTC. Translating it yields CASSLRDPATQYF. The V call is TRBV5-4, the J call TRBJ2-5; D unclear. The CDR3 is 13 residues long. V gave up 4 bases and J gave up 7 bases, with 14 bases separating them. Germline CDR1 is SGHNT and CDR2 is YYREEE (reference sequence).

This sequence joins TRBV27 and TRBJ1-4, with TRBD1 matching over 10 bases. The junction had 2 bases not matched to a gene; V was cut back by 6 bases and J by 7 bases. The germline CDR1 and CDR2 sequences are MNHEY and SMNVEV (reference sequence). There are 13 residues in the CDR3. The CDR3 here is CASRGQGVEKLFF. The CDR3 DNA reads TGTGCCAGCAGAGGACAGGGGGTTGAAAAACTGTTTTTT. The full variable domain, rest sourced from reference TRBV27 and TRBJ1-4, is EAQVTQNPRYLITVTGKKLTVTCSQNMNHEYMSWYRQDPGLGLRQIYYSMNVEVTDKGDVPEGYKVSRKEKRNFPLILESPSPNQTSLYFCASRGQGVEKLFFGSGTQLSVL.

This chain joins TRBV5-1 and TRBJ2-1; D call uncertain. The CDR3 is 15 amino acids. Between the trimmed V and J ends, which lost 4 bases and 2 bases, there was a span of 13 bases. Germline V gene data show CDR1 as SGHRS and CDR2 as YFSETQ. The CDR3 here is CASSGMGLAYNEQFF. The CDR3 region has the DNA TGCGCCAGCAGCGGGATGGGCCTAGCCTACAATGAGCAGTTCTTC.

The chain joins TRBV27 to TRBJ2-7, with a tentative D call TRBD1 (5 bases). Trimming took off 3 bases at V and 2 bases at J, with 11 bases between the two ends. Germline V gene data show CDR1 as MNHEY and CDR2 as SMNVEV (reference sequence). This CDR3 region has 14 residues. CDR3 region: CASSLGQGTYEQYF. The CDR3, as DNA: TGTGCCAGCAGTTTGGGGCAGGGAACCTACGAGCAGTACTTC.

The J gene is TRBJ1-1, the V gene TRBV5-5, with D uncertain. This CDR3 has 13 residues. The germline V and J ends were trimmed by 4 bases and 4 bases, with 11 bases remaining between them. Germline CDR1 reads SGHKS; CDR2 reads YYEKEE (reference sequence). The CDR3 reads CASSHLTLTEAFF. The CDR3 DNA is TGTGCCAGCAGCCACCTCACGCTCACTGAAGCTTTCTTT. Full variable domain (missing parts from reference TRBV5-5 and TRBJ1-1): DAGVTQSPTHLIKTRGQQVTLRCSPISGHKSVSWYQQVLGQGPQFIFQYYEKEERGRGNFPDRFSARQFPNYSSELNVNALLLGDSALYLCASSHLTLTEAFFGQGTRLTVV.

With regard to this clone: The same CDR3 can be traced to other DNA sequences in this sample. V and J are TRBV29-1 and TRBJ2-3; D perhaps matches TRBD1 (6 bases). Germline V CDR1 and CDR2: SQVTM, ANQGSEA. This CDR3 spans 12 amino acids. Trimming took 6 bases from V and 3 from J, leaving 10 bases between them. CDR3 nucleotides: TGCAGCGTGGTTACAGGGACAGATACGCAGTATTTT. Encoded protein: CSVVTGTDTQYF.

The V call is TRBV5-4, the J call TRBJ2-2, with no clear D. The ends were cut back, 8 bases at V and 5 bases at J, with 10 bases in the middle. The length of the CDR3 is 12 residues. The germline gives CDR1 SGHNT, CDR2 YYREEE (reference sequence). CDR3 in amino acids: CASHIRTGELFF. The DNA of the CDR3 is TGTGCCAGTCATATTCGGACCGGGGAGCTGTTTTTT.

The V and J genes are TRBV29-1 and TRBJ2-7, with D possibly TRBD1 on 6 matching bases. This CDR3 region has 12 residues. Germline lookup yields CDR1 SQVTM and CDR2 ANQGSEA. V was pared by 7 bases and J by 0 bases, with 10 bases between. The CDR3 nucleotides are TGCAGCGCCCGGACAGACTCCTACGAGCAGTACTTC. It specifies CSARTDSYEQYF.

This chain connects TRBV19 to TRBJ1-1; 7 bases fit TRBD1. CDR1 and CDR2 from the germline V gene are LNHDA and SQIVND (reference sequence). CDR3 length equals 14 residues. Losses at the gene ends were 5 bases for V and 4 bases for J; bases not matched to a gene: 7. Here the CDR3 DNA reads TGTGCCAGTAGTCTCTTAAACAGGGGCACTGAAGCTTTCTTT. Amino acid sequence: CASSLLNRGTEAFF.

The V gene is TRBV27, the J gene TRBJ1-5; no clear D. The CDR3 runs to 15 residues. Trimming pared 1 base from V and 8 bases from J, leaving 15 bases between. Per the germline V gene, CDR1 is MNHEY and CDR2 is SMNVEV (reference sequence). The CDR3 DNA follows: TGTGCCAGCAGTTTATGGTGGTCACAAAGGGAGCCCCAGCATTTT. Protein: CASSLWWSQREPQHF.

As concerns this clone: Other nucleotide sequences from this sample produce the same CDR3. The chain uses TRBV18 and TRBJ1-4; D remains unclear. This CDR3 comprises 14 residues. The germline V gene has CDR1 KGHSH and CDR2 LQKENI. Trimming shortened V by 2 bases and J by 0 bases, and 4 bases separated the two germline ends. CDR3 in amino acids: CASSPGTTNEKLFF. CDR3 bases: TGTGCCAGCTCACCAGGTACAACTAATGAAAAACTGTTTTTT.

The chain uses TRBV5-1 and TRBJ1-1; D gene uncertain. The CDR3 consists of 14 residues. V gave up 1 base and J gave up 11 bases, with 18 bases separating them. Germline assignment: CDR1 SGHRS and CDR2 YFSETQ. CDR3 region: CASSLSDPPNGAFF. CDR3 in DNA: TGCGCCAGCAGCTTGTCGGACCCCCCGAATGGTGCTTTCTTT.